A single sample is the source of the 26 T cell receptor beta chains below, sequenced in a study of T cells in Graves' hyperthyroidism and ophthalmopathy. Researchers took RNA transcripts and amplified the TCR beta CDR3 regions from them. RT-PCR in the first round (using the HTBI primer set) targeted the TCR CDR3. In TCRdb, the multiplex PCR reads were re-called with MiXCR into one record per CDR3 protein. The table records around 540,000 distinct CDR3 sequences, roughly a sixth of them present only once. Material for sequencing was blood. The receptors here all came from a woman between 25 and 40 years old with Graves' ophthalmopathy.

This clonotype was seen only a few times. The J gene is TRBJ1-2, the V gene TRBV28; D not certain. CDR3 length equals 12 residues. Germline V gene lookup returns CDR1 MDHEN and CDR2 SYDVKM. The V gene lost 7 bases and the J gene lost 5 bases, with 11 bases spanning the gap. As DNA, the CDR3 is TGTGCCAGCACCCAAACGGGTTATGGCTACACCTTC. It specifies CASTQTGYGYTF.

This clonotype was counted ten times or more. This chain connects TRBV20-1 to TRBJ2-1; TRBD1 aligns across 10 bases. The CDR3 loop spans 11 amino acids. Per the germline V gene, CDR1 is DFQATT and CDR2 is SNEGSKA (reference sequence). Trimming cost V 8 bases and J 9 bases; bases outside gene matches: 4. The CDR3 DNA follows: TGCAGTTATTGGACAGGGGGTGAGCAGTTCTTC. Residues: CSYWTGGEQFF.

This clonotype was observed a few times. This chain links TRBV5-1 with TRBJ1-1; weak D call: TRBD1 (5 bases). Germline V gives CDR1 SGHRS, CDR2 YFSETQ. The CDR3 consists of 13 residues. V shed 0 bases and J shed 6 bases, with 9 bases lying between them. CDR3 residues: CASSLGGEAEAFF. The CDR3 DNA follows: TGCGCCAGCAGCTTGGGAGGGGAGGCTGAAGCTTTCTTT.

The rearrangement uses TRBV6-4 and TRBJ1-5; D unresolved. The CDR3 is 15 residues long. Germline CDR1 reads MRHNA; CDR2 reads SNTAGT. Trimming removed 0 bases at V and 2 bases at J, with 8 bases between. CDR3 region: CASSDSFGRNQPQHF. The DNA of the CDR3 is TGTGCCAGCAGTGACTCCTTTGGTCGCAATCAGCCCCAGCATTTT.

Concerning this clonotype itself: It may be a read error: a sequence one base away is much more abundant. The V call is TRBV12-3 or TRBV12-4, the J call TRBJ1-2; 7 bases are a match to TRBD1. This CDR3 is built from 14 residues. The DNA for the CDR3 is TGTGCCAGCAGACAAGACAGGGCGATCTATGGCTACATCTTC. This encodes CASRQDRAIYGYIF.

The chain recombines TRBV7-9 with TRBJ2-7; no clear D gene. CDR1 is SEHNR and CDR2 is FQNEAQ in the germline V gene (reference sequence). V lost 1 base to trimming and J lost 8 bases, with 12 bases between them. The CDR3 sequence is 13 residues long. CDR3 in DNA: TGTGCCAGCAGCTTAGTAGGAATCCCCCAGCAGTACTTC. Translation: CASSLVGIPQQYF.

The chain joins TRBV10-3 to TRBJ2-5; the match to TRBD1 covers 11 bases. The trim removed 5 bases at V and 4 bases at J, leaving 6 bases unmatched. CDR3 length: 15 residues. Looked up from germline, CDR1 is ENHRY and CDR2 is SYGVKD. CDR3 DNA sequence: TGTGCCATCAGTCGGACGGGGACAGGGGGAGAGACCCAGTACTTC. It is translated as CAISRTGTGGETQYF.

The V and J genes are TRBV6-2 or TRBV6-3 and TRBJ2-3; D ambiguous. From germline, CDR1 is MNHEY and CDR2 SVGEGT. This CDR3 contains 13 residues. Between the trimmed V and J ends, which lost 6 bases and 2 bases, there was a span of 9 bases. This CDR3 is CASRRDVTDTQYF. CDR3 nucleotide sequence: TGTGCCAGCAGGAGAGACGTCACAGATACGCAGTATTTT.

The chain carries TRBV24-1 and TRBJ2-7; D ambiguous. Trimming cost V 3 bases and J 0 bases, with 8 bases left between them. CDR1 and CDR2 from the germline V gene are KGHDR and SFDVKD. CDR3 length equals 14 residues. The CDR3 DNA reads TGTGCCACCAGTGATGGTTGGAGCTCCTACGAGCAGTACTTC. This gives the protein CATSDGWSSYEQYF.

A few counts support this clonotype. The chain couples TRBV14 to TRBJ2-1, with 14 bases aligning to TRBD2. The germline V gene has CDR1 SGHDN and CDR2 FVKESK. The CDR3 totals 19 residues. V shed 3 bases and J 2 bases; nucleotides not matched to a gene: 9. CDR3 in amino acids: CASSHPRTSGRSTYNEQFF. The CDR3 nucleotides are TGTGCCAGCAGCCACCCCCGGACTAGCGGGAGGTCGACCTACAATGAGCAGTTCTTC.

About this clonotype: A much larger clone differs by one base, so this may be a read error. The CDR3 reads CGVGSLTEAFF. As DNA, the CDR3 is TGCGGCGTGGGGTCTCTCACTGAAGCTTTCTTT. This chain links TRBV29-1 with TRBJ1-1; D unresolved. Per germline, CDR1 SQVTM and CDR2 ANQGSEA. The CDR3 has 11 residues.

The V and J genes are TRBV6-1 and TRBJ2-7; D possibly matches TRBD1 or TRBD2 (5 bases each). The ends were cut back, 6 bases at V and 4 bases at J, with 16 bases in the middle. CDR1 and CDR2 from the germline V gene are MNHNS and SASEGT. This CDR3 has 14 amino acids. CDR3 nucleotides: TGTGCCAGCAGGCCAATCCGAGGGGCTTACGAGCAGTACTTC. It translates to CASRPIRGAYEQYF.

This clonotype was seen repeatedly, ten times or more. The chain combines TRBV20-1 with TRBJ2-1; the D is unclear. Trimming stripped 0 bases from V and 4 bases from J, with 16 bases between. The CDR3 runs to 16 residues. CDR1 and CDR2 from the germline V gene are DFQATT and SNEGSKA (reference sequence). Written as DNA, the CDR3 is TGCAGTGCTAGAGATATAACCCCTCGACCGTACAATGAGCAGTTCTTC. It specifies CSARDITPRPYNEQFF.

This clonotype was counted ten times or more. The chain links TRBV28 to TRBJ2-7; D ambiguous. Trimming stripped 8 bases from V and 6 bases from J, with 11 bases between. Germline lookup yields CDR1 MDHEN and CDR2 SYDVKM. This CDR3 region has 11 residues. The DNA for the CDR3 is TGTGCCAGCTCATACCCTGGCGAGCAGTACTTC. It translates to CASSYPGEQYF.

The genes are TRBV20-1 and TRBJ2-3; 10 positions match TRBD2. Looked up from germline, CDR1 is DFQATT and CDR2 is SNEGSKA (reference sequence). The V segment lost 4 bases and the J segment 0 bases; nucleotides outside the gene matches: 4. The CDR3 is 15 amino acids. In DNA, the CDR3 is TGCAGTGCTAAACCTAGCGGGAGAAGCACAGATACGCAGTATTTT. It codes for CSAKPSGRSTDTQYF.

This clonotype was counted many times. The chain has TRBV6-2 or TRBV6-3 and TRBJ2-2, with 7 bases fitting TRBD1. After removal of 10 bases from V and 5 bases from J, the junction contained 7 bases not matched to a gene. The germline gives CDR1 MNHEY, CDR2 SVGEGT. The CDR3 consists of 13 residues. The CDR3 bases are TGTGCCACCAACAGGGGTGGGACCGGGGAGCTGTTTTTT. As protein: CATNRGGTGELFF.

This clonotype has only a few counts. The J gene is TRBJ2-1, the V gene TRBV6-1; D unclear. V gave up 8 bases and J gave up 5 bases, with 10 bases separating them. The germline gives CDR1 MNHNS, CDR2 SASEGT. This CDR3 has 12 residues. CDR3 DNA: TGTGCCAGCCGCCAGGTTGACAATGAGCAGTTCTTC. Encoded protein: CASRQVDNEQFF.

In this sample, this clonotype turned up a few times. V is TRBV10-3 and J is TRBJ1-5, with a tentative D call TRBD1 (5 bases). V dropped 0 bases and J dropped 4 bases, with 10 bases sitting between them. The germline V gene encodes CDR1 ENHRY and CDR2 SYGVKD. CDR3 length equals 15 residues. The CDR3 bases are TGTGCCATCAGTGAGTCTGTGACAGCAAATCAGCCCCAGCATTTT. Its protein is CAISESVTANQPQHF.

Ten or more counts support this clonotype. The chain recombines TRBV5-1 with TRBJ2-1; 10 bases match TRBD2. Germline CDR1 reads SGHRS; CDR2 reads YFSETQ. This CDR3 region has 16 residues. The V segment lost 2 bases and the J segment 8 bases; nucleotides outside the gene matches: 10. The CDR3 nucleotides read TGCGCCAGCAGCTTTAGTTGGCTAGCGGGAGTCTATGAGCAGTTCTTC. Protein: CASSFSWLAGVYEQFF.

This clonotype has ten or more counts. CDR3: CSGNRGNQPQHF. CDR3 coding DNA: TGCAGTGGGAACAGGGGCAATCAGCCCCAGCATTTT. The rearrangement uses TRBV20-1 and TRBJ1-5; a weak D match, TRBD1 (6 bases). The CDR3 spans 12 residues. The germline V gene has CDR1 DFQATT and CDR2 SNEGSKA (reference sequence). Trimming removed 7 bases at V and 2 bases at J, with 9 bases between.

The chain employs TRBV6-1 and TRBJ2-2; maybe TRBD2 (6 bases). The CDR3 has 14 residues. The germline gives CDR1 MNHNS, CDR2 SASEGT. V was pared by 6 bases and J by 6 bases, with 14 bases between. The CDR3 nucleotides are TGTGCCAGCAGGATGATGGAGGGACCCGGGGAGCTGTTTTTT. Translated: CASRMMEGPGELFF.

This clonotype occurred a few times. This chain uses TRBV5-1 with TRBJ1-1; no clear D gene. V gave up 0 bases and J gave up 4 bases, with 13 bases separating them. Germline V lookup: CDR1 SGHRS, CDR2 YFSETQ. This CDR3 spans 15 amino acids. Here the CDR3 DNA reads TGCGCCAGCAGCTTGGCTAACGGGGTTGCCACTGAAGCTTTCTTT. Its translation: CASSLANGVATEAFF.

Concerning this clonotype: Since a much larger clone is just one base distant, this may be a read error. This CDR3 is CASSQGSQGRGYGYTF. The DNA of the CDR3 is TGCGCCAGCAGCCAAGGCTCACAGGGACGGGGGTATGGCTACACCTTC. The rearrangement links TRBV5-1 to TRBJ1-2, with D perhaps TRBD1 (6 bases). With 4 bases removed from V and 5 bases from J, the gap between germline ends came to 21 bases. The germline CDR1 and CDR2 sequences are SGHRS and YFSETQ. The CDR3 extends over 16 amino acids.

The J gene is TRBJ1-1, the V gene TRBV7-8, with D possibly being TRBD1 (5 bases). The CDR3 totals 13 residues. With 7 bases removed from V and 4 bases from J, the gap between germline ends came to 13 bases. In germline, CDR1 is SGHVS, CDR2 FQNEAQ. CDR3 residues: CASMEGPSTEAFF. CDR3 coding DNA: TGTGCCAGCATGGAGGGACCGAGCACTGAAGCTTTCTTT.

Points on this clonotype: The junction does not match germline at one end; this may be a read error. The chain carries TRBV10-3 and TRBJ2-5; D remains ambiguous. Germline CDR1 and CDR2: ENHRY and SYGVKD. CDR3 length equals 13 residues. In DNA form, the CDR3 reads TGTGCCATCAGGGTCTCGACGGAAGAGACCCAGCACTTC. Translating it yields CAIRVSTEETQHF.

This clonotype was seen ten or more times. The chain employs TRBV7-9 and TRBJ2-7; D might be TRBD2 (5 bases). The CDR3 spans 12 residues. V was shortened by 1 base and J by 5 bases, with 6 bases between the two germline ends. The germline CDR1 and CDR2 sequences are SEHNR and FQNEAQ (reference sequence). The CDR3 sequence: CASSLVGDEQYF. CDR3 coding DNA: TGTGCCAGCAGCTTAGTGGGAGACGAGCAGTACTTC. Looking up the rest from reference TRBV7-9 and TRBJ2-7 gives the full variable domain: DTGVSQNPRHKITKRGQNVTFRCDPISEHNRLYWYRQTLGQGPEFLTYFQNEAQLEKSRLLSDRFSAERPKGSFSTLEIQRTEQGDSAMYLCASSLVGDEQYFGPGTRLTVT.